This T cell receptor beta chain was profiled in a study of T-cell reconstitution after alpha-beta-depleted transplantation in children. This clonotype has ten or more counts. Preparation of the TCRbeta library involved a method that used unique molecular identifiers. TCRdb passed the PCR reads through MiXCR, listing each CDR3 protein once. Among roughly 100,000 distinct CDR3 sequences, approximately 5.4% were seen once, and the ten largest hold 6% to 7%. The CDR3 runs to 14 residues. Between the trimmed V and J ends, which lost 1 base and 4 bases, there was a span of 9 bases. CDR1 is SGDLS and CDR2 is YYNGEE in the germline V gene.

The receptor was isolated from a female patient aged 2-9 years who had a stem cell transplant for Fanconi anemia, so the T cells may come from the graft donor. This specimen was PBMCs, mostly from graft donor cells, taken 60 days after TCRalphabeta/CD19-depleted stem cell transplant. The genes are TRBV9 and TRBJ2-1, with a possible D match to TRBD1 (5 bases). CDR3 in DNA: TGTGCCAGCAGCGTATTGGGGCTGTACAATGAGCAGTTCTTC. Protein product: CASSVLGLYNEQFF.